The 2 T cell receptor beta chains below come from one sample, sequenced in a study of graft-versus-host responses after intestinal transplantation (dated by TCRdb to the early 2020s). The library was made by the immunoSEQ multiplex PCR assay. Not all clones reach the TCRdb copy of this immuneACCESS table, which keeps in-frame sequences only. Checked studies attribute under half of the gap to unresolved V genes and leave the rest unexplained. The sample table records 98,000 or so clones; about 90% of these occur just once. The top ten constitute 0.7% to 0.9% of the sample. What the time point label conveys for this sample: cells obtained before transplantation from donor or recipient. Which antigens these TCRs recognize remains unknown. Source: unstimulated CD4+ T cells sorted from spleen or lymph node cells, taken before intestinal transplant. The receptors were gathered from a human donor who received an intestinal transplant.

Here the CDR3 reads CASNSGTGAKPLHF. For the CDR3, the DNA is TGTGCCAGCAATTCCGGGACAGGGGCGAAGCCCCTCCACTTT. This sequence joins TRBV5-4 and TRBJ1-6, with 10 positions matching TRBD1. The CDR3 covers 14 residues. Germline V gene lookup returns CDR1 SGHNT and CDR2 YYREEE (reference sequence). J was trimmed by 13 bases and V by 6 bases; bases with no gene match: 10.

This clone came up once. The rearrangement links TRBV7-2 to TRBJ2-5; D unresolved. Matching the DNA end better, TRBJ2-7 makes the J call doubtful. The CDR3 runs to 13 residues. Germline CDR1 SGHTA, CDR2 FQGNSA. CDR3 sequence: CASSSPPAYEQYF. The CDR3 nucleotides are TGTGCCAGCAGCTCTCCCCCTGCCTACGAGCAGTACTTC.